This entry lists 29 T cell receptor beta chains sequenced from one sample in a study of cytomegalovirus exposure and HLA in healthy donors. PCR involved 60 Vbeta and 13 Jbeta primers. The protocol was immunoSEQ multiplex PCR, while the TCRdb copy is restricted to in-frame clones and leaves out a portion. Here the sample spans approximately 220,000 clones, around 79% being singletons. Sequencing input: PBMCs. The source is a girl aged 2-15 years in good health and CMV-seronegative.

J is TRBJ2-5 and V is TRBV5-5; maybe TRBD1 (6 bases). The V gene lost 0 bases and the J gene lost 2 bases, with 8 bases spanning the gap. CDR3 length equals 14 residues. Per the germline V gene, CDR1 is SGHKS and CDR2 is YYEKEE (reference sequence). CDR3 bases: TGTGCCAGCAGCTTGGCAGGGGTGCAAGAGACCCAGTACTTC. Its protein product is CASSLAGVQETQYF.

The chain recombines TRBV7-2 with TRBJ2-5; TRBD2 aligns across 8 bases. This CDR3 region has 17 residues. Germline assignment: CDR1 SGHTA and CDR2 FQGNSA. V dropped 1 base and J dropped 2; count of bases not matched to a gene: 9. The CDR3 loop is CASSLGGIGGGQETQYF. CDR3 DNA sequence: TGTGCCAGCAGCTTAGGCGGGATCGGGGGGGGACAAGAGACCCAGTACTTC.

Here the CDR3 DNA reads TGTGCCTGGAGTGAGGACAGGAGCCGAACGATAGCAGATACGCAGTATTTT. This sequence encodes CAWSEDRSRTIADTQYF. The rearrangement uses TRBV30 and TRBJ2-3; 7 nucleotides match TRBD1. The germline V gene has CDR1 GTSNPN and CDR2 SVGIG (reference sequence). Unmatched junction bases numbered 14, after V lost 1 base and J lost 4 bases. This CDR3 has 17 amino acids. The full variable domain, rest sourced from reference TRBV30 and TRBJ2-3, is SQTIHQWPATLVQPVGSPLSLECTVEGTSNPNLYWYRQAAGRGLQLLFYSVGIGQISSEVPQNLSASRPQDRQFILSSKKLLLSDSGFYLCAWSEDRSRTIADTQYFGPGTRLTVL.

The chain is built from TRBV4-1 and TRBJ1-4; D is undetermined. There are 15 residues in the CDR3. Germline lookup yields CDR1 MGHRA and CDR2 YSYEKL. The ends were cut back, 3 bases at V and 3 bases at J, with 11 bases in the middle. The CDR3 sequence: CASSQFWAANEKLFF. CDR3 DNA: TGCGCCAGCAGCCAGTTCTGGGCAGCTAATGAAAAACTGTTTTTT.

V is TRBV6-5 and J is TRBJ2-1, with 13 positions matching TRBD2. V was pared by 5 bases and J by 8 bases, with 6 bases of the junction left unmatched. The CDR3 totals 15 residues. The germline V gene has CDR1 MNHEY and CDR2 SVGAGI. The chain's CDR3 is CASSVGLAGVYEQFF. The CDR3 nucleotides read TGTGCCAGCAGTGTCGGACTAGCGGGAGTATATGAGCAGTTCTTC.

The CDR3 DNA reads as TGTGCTAGTGGTTTGGTAGCGGGGGGGCTCGTCGGGGAGCTGTTTTTT. Translation gives CASGLVAGGLVGELFF. This chain links TRBV12-5 with TRBJ2-2, with 10 bases lining up with TRBD2. Germline lookup yields CDR1 LGHNT and CDR2 FRNRAP. V shed 0 bases and J 7 bases; nucleotides not matched to a gene: 5. The CDR3 runs 16 residues. Drawing the rest from reference TRBV12-5 and TRBJ2-2, the complete variable domain is DARVTQTPRHKVTEMGQEVTMRCQPILGHNTVFWYRQTMMQGLELLAYFRNRAPLDDSGMPKDRFSAEMPDATLATLKIQPSEPRDSAVYFCASGLVAGGLVGELFFGEGSRLTVL.

The chain has TRBV5-1 and TRBJ2-1, with TRBD2 as a possible D gene (6 bases). The CDR3 has 13 amino acids. Germline CDR1 reads SGHRS; CDR2 reads YFSETQ. Trimming took 7 bases from V and 9 from J, leaving 17 bases between them. The CDR3 sequence: CASQFAGQGEQFF. The CDR3 bases are TGCGCCAGCCAGTTCGCGGGGCAGGGTGAGCAGTTCTTC. The full variable domain, its missing parts supplied by reference TRBV5-1 and TRBJ2-1, is KAGVTQTPRYLIKTRGQQVTLSCSPISGHRSVSWYQQTPGQGLQFLFEYFSETQRNKGNFPGRFSGRQFSNSRSEMNVSTLELGDSALYLCASQFAGQGEQFFGPGTRLTVL.

This chain joins TRBV5-4 and TRBJ2-7; TRBD2 agrees at 10 bases. The CDR3 sequence is 14 residues long. Germline values: CDR1 SGHNT, CDR2 YYREEE (reference sequence). V gave up 5 bases and J gave up 3 bases; unmatched junction bases: 5. The CDR3 nucleotides read TGTGCCAGCAGTTCGGGGACTAGCGACTACGAGCAGTACTTC. This gives the protein CASSSGTSDYEQYF.

Here the CDR3 reads CASSDKDRGPYNEQFF. Written as DNA, the CDR3 is TGTGCCAGCAGTGATAAGGACAGGGGGCCCTACAATGAGCAGTTCTTC. This chain connects TRBV6-1 to TRBJ2-1, with 11 bases fitting TRBD1. V dropped 3 bases and J dropped 2; count of bases not matched to a gene: 3. The CDR3 sequence is 16 residues long. Germline V CDR1 and CDR2: MNHNS, SASEGT.

The rearrangement links TRBV9 to TRBJ2-3; D not resolved. The CDR3 contains 13 residues. Germline CDR1 and CDR2: SGDLS and YYNGEE. V was cut by 0 bases and J by 4 bases, with 6 bases left in between. The chain's CDR3 is CASSVVPSDTQYF. CDR3 DNA: TGTGCCAGCAGCGTAGTTCCATCAGATACGCAGTATTTT.

The J gene is TRBJ1-2, the V gene TRBV10-3; 7 bases are shared with TRBD1. The CDR3 sequence is 18 residues long. V trimming: 0 bases; J trimming: 0 bases; junction bases outside the gene matches: 10. CDR1 is ENHRY and CDR2 is SYGVKD in the germline V gene. The CDR3 here is CAISESRGDRDANYGYTF. The CDR3 region has the DNA TGTGCCATCAGTGAGTCAAGGGGCGACAGGGATGCTAACTATGGCTACACCTTC.

The chain recombines TRBV5-1 with TRBJ2-1; D perhaps matches TRBD2 (6 bases). The CDR3 consists of 16 residues. V lost 1 base and J lost 2, with 13 bases in between. Germline loops: CDR1 SGHRS, CDR2 YFSETQ. The CDR3 DNA reads as TGCGCCAGCAGCTTGTCGGTAGCGGAGGCCTACAATGAGCAGTTCTTC. Translated, it gives CASSLSVAEAYNEQFF.

The chain carries TRBV11-2 and TRBJ1-1, with 8 nucleotides matching TRBD1. Germline-derived CDR1 and CDR2 are SGHAT and FQNNGV. This CDR3 spans 15 amino acids. V shed 5 bases, J shed 4 bases, and the junction held 9 bases outside the gene matches. The CDR3 nucleotides read TGTGCCAGCAGCCAAACGACAGGGGTGGGCACTGAAGCTTTCTTT. This encodes CASSQTTGVGTEAFF.

This clone was seen just once. The V gene is TRBV6-1, the J gene TRBJ1-5; D is unresolved. V lost 7 bases, J lost 4 bases, and 11 bases lay in between. Germline CDR1 is MNHNS and CDR2 is SASEGT. The CDR3 runs 13 residues. CDR3 sequence reads: CASKPDFNQPQHF. CDR3 DNA sequence: TGTGCCAGCAAGCCGGACTTTAATCAGCCCCAGCATTTT.

The CDR3 loop reads CASINSLVYEQYF. The CDR3 DNA reads as TGTGCCAGCATCAACAGTTTAGTCTACGAGCAGTACTTC. The rearrangement uses TRBV7-9 and TRBJ2-7; D gene ambiguous. Looked up from germline, CDR1 is SEHNR and CDR2 is FQNEAQ (reference sequence). The CDR3 spans 13 residues. V was clipped by 7 bases and J by 3 bases, with 13 bases between them.

V and J are TRBV7-9 and TRBJ1-1; 8 bases fit TRBD1. CDR3 size: 14 residues. The V gene end was trimmed by 3 bases and the J gene end by 4 bases; junction bases not matched to a gene: 4. Germline V gene data show CDR1 as SEHNR and CDR2 as FQNEAQ (reference sequence). CDR3 sequence reads: CASSFLTGGTEAFF. DNA of the CDR3: TGTGCCAGCAGCTTTTTAACAGGGGGCACTGAAGCTTTCTTT.

The chain has TRBV5-1 and TRBJ2-1; no definite D call. Trimming removed 6 bases from V and 2 bases from J, with 3 bases in between. This CDR3 has 11 amino acids. CDR1 and CDR2 from the germline V gene are SGHRS and YFSETQ. CDR3 DNA: TGCGCCAGCACAACCTACAATGAGCAGTTCTTC. It encodes CASTTYNEQFF.

The CDR3 region has the DNA TGTGCCAGCAGTGGACAGGTGCCAACTGAAGCTTTCTTT. The encoded protein is CASSGQVPTEAFF. The chain is built from TRBV6-5 and TRBJ1-1; 7 bases map to TRBD1. The germline V gene encodes CDR1 MNHEY and CDR2 SVGAGI. The CDR3 loop spans 13 amino acids. The junction had 5 bases not matched to a gene; V was cut back by 5 bases and J by 5 bases.

The chain links TRBV10-3 to TRBJ1-2, with D possibly TRBD1 on 5 matching bases. Germline-derived CDR1 and CDR2 are ENHRY and SYGVKD. V was cut by 3 bases and J by 1 base, with 9 bases left in between. The CDR3 consists of 14 residues. The DNA for the CDR3 is TGTGCCATCAGTGAATCAGGGTTTAACTATGGCTACACCTTC. It encodes CAISESGFNYGYTF.

The chain uses TRBV27 and TRBJ1-5; no clear D. The germline V gene encodes CDR1 MNHEY and CDR2 SMNVEV (reference sequence). The CDR3 is 14 residues long. The V end lost 2 bases, the J end lost 7 bases, and 12 bases lay between the germline ends. DNA of the CDR3: TGTGCCAGCAGTTTACGGGATCGGTACCAGCCCCAGCATTTT. Protein product: CASSLRDRYQPQHF.

This rearrangement joins TRBV2 to TRBJ1-2, with TRBD1 as a possible D gene (6 bases). Germline CDR1 reads SNHLY; CDR2 reads FYNNEI. V lost 1 base and J lost 0, with 9 bases in between. The CDR3 is 15 residues long. The CDR3 nucleotides are TGTGCCAGCAGTGAAGACAGGGTAGCTAACTATGGCTACACCTTC. Translated, it gives CASSEDRVANYGYTF.

The CDR3 DNA follows: TGTGCCAGCAGTAGATCAAGGGGGCGCGACTATGGCTACACCTTC. It specifies CASSRSRGRDYGYTF. V and J are TRBV6-1 and TRBJ1-2, with 7 bases matching TRBD1. Unmatched junction bases numbered 9, after V lost 5 bases and J lost 3 bases. Germline-derived CDR1 and CDR2 are MNHNS and SASEGT. This CDR3 is built from 15 residues.

V usage is TRBV7-2 and J usage is TRBJ2-1; TRBD2 might be the D (5 bases). Germline CDR1 SGHTA, CDR2 FQGNSA. The CDR3 is made up of 18 amino acids. Deletions cut 4 bases from V and 8 bases from J, with 27 bases between. The CDR3 bases are TGTGCCAGCAGCTCACAGCCGCCCACCGGGATGAGATCTGATGAGCAGTTCTTC. Protein sequence: CASSSQPPTGMRSDEQFF.

The chain links TRBV6-5 to TRBJ2-7, with D possibly being TRBD2 (6 bases). The CDR3 runs to 12 residues. V was trimmed by 8 bases and J by 6 bases, leaving 14 bases between them. Per the germline V gene, CDR1 is MNHEY and CDR2 is SVGAGI. CDR3 amino acids: CASWAGLGEQYF. The CDR3 DNA reads TGTGCCAGCTGGGCGGGGCTCGGCGAGCAGTACTTC.

V and J are TRBV6-1 and TRBJ2-7; 10 bases map to TRBD1. CDR1 is MNHNS, CDR2 SASEGT, per germline. The length of the CDR3 is 17 residues. The ends lost 4 bases at V and 4 bases at J; junction bases unmatched: 13. The CDR3 here is CASSGAQGQGNHYEQYF. The DNA for the CDR3 is TGTGCCAGCAGTGGAGCGCAGGGACAGGGGAACCATTACGAGCAGTACTTC.

This sequence joins TRBV5-1 and TRBJ2-3; weak D call: TRBD2 (6 bases). The length of the CDR3 is 13 residues. CDR1 is SGHRS, CDR2 YFSETQ, per germline. Trimming left V 4 bases short and J 2 bases short, with 8 bases between. The CDR3 reads CASSRGYTDTQYF. CDR3 nucleotides: TGCGCCAGCAGCCGGGGGTACACAGATACGCAGTATTTT.

CDR3 coding DNA: TGTGCCAGCAGCCAAGAGGGACAGGTAAATTCCTACGAGCAGTACTTC. Translating gives CASSQEGQVNSYEQYF. This chain connects TRBV4-2 to TRBJ2-5; 8 bases fit TRBD1. The DNA end is more similar to TRBJ2-7, so the J call may be wrong. The CDR3 is 16 amino acids. Germline V lookup: CDR1 LGHNA, CDR2 YNFKEQ.

Note on this clone: At one boundary the junction diverges from the germline segment, which might be a read error. Other DNA sequences from this sample encode an identical CDR3 as well. The V gene is TRBV7-9, the J gene TRBJ2-2; no clear D gene. The length of the CDR3 is 12 residues. CDR1 is SEHNR, CDR2 FQNEAQ, per germline (reference sequence). Written as DNA, the CDR3 is TGTTCCAGCAGCTTTAGCACCGGGGAGCTGTTTTTT. Protein sequence: CSSSFSTGELFF.

This chain connects TRBV19 to TRBJ2-2; D is unresolved. Trimming removed 5 bases from V and 3 bases from J, with 7 bases in between. This CDR3 contains 13 residues. The germline gives CDR1 LNHDA, CDR2 SQIVND (reference sequence). The CDR3 loop is CASSPYDTGELFF. The CDR3, as DNA: TGTGCCAGTAGTCCCTATGACACCGGGGAGCTGTTTTTT.